The clone carrying this TCR beta chain appeared a single time. Antigen unknown. The record originates from a study of CD8 T cells in Susac syndrome. The study's findings and limits: As the study acknowledged, the number of individuals in its TCR sequencing and HLA analysis was relatively small.

RNA totalling about 0.45 to 1 ug underwent reverse transcription with random hexamers. TCRdb reprocessed the immunoSEQ multiplex PCR reads via MiXCR and lists one record per CDR3 protein. The repertoire holds about 53,000 distinct CDR3 sequences, with over 90% as singletons. High-throughput TCR beta sequencing covered peripheral CD8+ and CD4+ T cells. TEMRA cells were FACS-enriched, unlike CD8+ and CD4+ T cells, which were negatively isolated. This CDR3 spans 15 amino acids. After removal of 0 bases from V and 3 bases from J, the junction contained 2 bases not matched to a gene. Germline CDR1 and CDR2: SEHNR and FQNEAQ (reference sequence).

The sequenced sample consisted of CD8+ T cells from PBMCs. The clonotype comes from a human donor with Susac syndrome. This chain uses TRBV7-9 with TRBJ2-7; 10 positions match TRBD1. CDR3 coding DNA: TGTGCCAGCAGCTTAGCGGGACAGGGGTACTACGAGCAGTACTTC. It yields the protein CASSLAGQGYYEQYF.